This T cell receptor beta chain was profiled in a study of shared clonotypes between healthy human individuals. Study-wide context: Ranging from 18 to 49 in age, donors were two women and a few men.

The assay was run at deep level. Genomic DNA of each subset was evenly split across several immunoSEQ plates. The method was immunoSEQ multiplex PCR; TCRdb's version includes in-frame clones alone and lacks a portion of them. The table shows hundreds of thousands of clones, with around 77% occurring only once. V dropped 5 bases and J dropped 5 bases, with 12 bases sitting between them. Germline V CDR1 and CDR2: MNHEY, SMNVEV (reference sequence). The CDR3 runs to 13 residues. The chain carries TRBV27 and TRBJ1-1; possible D gene TRBD1, 6 bases. The source is a woman aged 40 to 49 in good health. Some clones in this sample may be carry-over from other donors' samples. The sample comprised PBMCs. In DNA form, the CDR3 reads TGTGCCAGCAGTACCCGGGACAAAACTGAAGCTTTCTTT. Amino acid sequence: CASSTRDKTEAFF.